These 15 T cell receptor beta chains share one sample of origin, sequenced in a study of immune characterization of retroperitoneal liposarcoma. TCRdb analysed the PCR reads with MiXCR anew, one entry per CDR3 protein. This table holds 12,000 or so distinct CDR3 sequences, around 24% found once. Sequenced sample: tumor tissue. The receptors derive from a female donor with retroperitoneal liposarcoma.

This clonotype was seen many times. The V gene is TRBV7-6, the J gene TRBJ2-5; maybe TRBD2 (6 bases). Germline loops: CDR1 SGHVS, CDR2 FNYEAQ. The germline V and J ends were trimmed by 4 bases and 11 bases, with 14 bases remaining between them. The CDR3 has 12 amino acids. CDR3 region: CASSSMGREQYF. CDR3 sequence (DNA): TGTGCCAGCAGCTCCATGGGTCGGGAGCAGTACTTC.

This clonotype has a count of ten or more. The rearrangement links TRBV6-1 to TRBJ2-2; 7 nucleotides line up with TRBD1. Trimming at V came to 6 bases and at J to 4 bases, leaving 8 bases not matched to a gene. This CDR3 spans 15 amino acids. Germline CDR1 reads MNHNS; CDR2 reads SASEGT. The CDR3: CASSPRDRTTGELFF. The CDR3 nucleotides are TGTGCCAGCAGCCCCCGGGACAGAACCACCGGGGAGCTGTTTTTT.

Ten or more counts support this clonotype. CDR3 in amino acids: CASSSRRKLAGYNEQFF. The CDR3 nucleotides read TGTGCCAGCAGTTCCCGCCGGAAGCTAGCGGGGTACAATGAGCAGTTCTTC. The genes are TRBV6-1 and TRBJ2-1; the match to TRBD2 covers 9 bases. Trimming cost V 5 bases and J 4 bases; bases outside gene matches: 12. The CDR3 is made up of 17 amino acids. Germline V CDR1 and CDR2: MNHNS, SASEGT.

This clonotype showed up many times. The V gene is TRBV11-3, the J gene TRBJ2-1; D not resolved. The length of the CDR3 is 14 residues. V was shortened by 5 bases and J by 5 bases, with 13 bases between the two germline ends. Germline CDR1 is SGHNT and CDR2 is YENEEA. Here the CDR3 reads CASSPSLVDNEQFF. The CDR3 DNA reads TGTGCCAGCAGCCCCTCCCTAGTCGACAATGAGCAGTTCTTC.

In this sample, this clonotype is medium-sized. This chain links TRBV7-2 with TRBJ2-1, with 9 bases matching TRBD2. After removal of 5 bases from V and 1 base from J, the junction contained 6 bases not matched to a gene. Germline lookup yields CDR1 SGHTA and CDR2 FQGNSA. The CDR3 totals 16 residues. The chain's CDR3 is CASSRSGRRSYNEQFF. DNA of the CDR3: TGTGCCAGCAGCCGTAGCGGGAGAAGGTCCTACAATGAGCAGTTCTTC. The whole variable domain, filled in from reference TRBV7-2 and TRBJ2-1, reads GAGVSQSPSNKVTEKGKDVELRCDPISGHTALYWYRQSLGQGLEFLIYFQGNSAPDKSGLPSDRFSAERTGGSVSTLTIQRTQQEDSAVYLCASSRSGRRSYNEQFFGPGTRLTVL.

This clonotype was counted only a few times. The chain recombines TRBV7-3 with TRBJ2-3; TRBD2 matches at 8 bases. There are 16 residues in the CDR3. V lost 5 bases, J lost 1 base, and 8 bases stayed unmatched. Germline V gene lookup returns CDR1 SGHTA and CDR2 FQGTGA. The CDR3 region is CASSTSLAVGTDTQYF. CDR3 nucleotide sequence: TGTGCCAGCAGCACCTCACTAGCGGTAGGCACAGATACGCAGTATTTT.

This clonotype is deemed medium-sized. The CDR3 is CASSQSRVEQYF. The CDR3 DNA follows: TGTGCCAGCAGCCAGAGCAGGGTGGAGCAGTACTTC. This chain joins TRBV7-8 and TRBJ2-5, with D tentatively TRBD1 (5 bases). Trimming took 5 bases from V and 11 from J, leaving 15 bases between them. Germline assignment: CDR1 SGHVS and CDR2 FQNEAQ. The CDR3 extends over 12 amino acids.

This rearrangement joins TRBV6-1 to TRBJ2-5, with a weak D call TRBD1 (5 bases). The assigned J gene may be wrong: the sequence end matches TRBJ2-1 better. The CDR3 extends over 16 amino acids. CDR1 and CDR2 from the germline V gene are MNHNS and SASEGT. CDR3 in DNA: TGTGCCAGCAGTGAAAGGGGTGGGTTCTGGTCAGATGAGCAGTTCTTC. Translating it yields CASSERGGFWSDEQFF.

In its sample, this clonotype ranks as medium-sized (0.01 to 0.1%). J is TRBJ2-1 and V is TRBV6-1; 10 bases match TRBD2. The end of the DNA is better explained by TRBJ2-7, so the J call may be wrong. Per germline, CDR1 MNHNS and CDR2 SASEGT. The CDR3 has 20 residues. The CDR3 DNA reads TGTGCCAGCAGTGAAGTTCAAAGCCCTAGCGGGGGACGTACCTACAATGAGCAGTACTTC. Translating gives CASSEVQSPSGGRTYNEQYF.

There are a few counts of this clonotype. The genes are TRBV7-3 and TRBJ1-1; D unresolved. V was pared by 1 base and J by 0 bases, with 15 bases between. Germline V gives CDR1 SGHTA, CDR2 FQGTGA. The CDR3 has 17 amino acids. CDR3 sequence reads: CASSLRTSGSLNTEAFF. For the CDR3, the DNA is TGTGCCAGCAGCTTAAGAACTAGCGGGAGTTTGAACACTGAAGCTTTCTTT.

Relative to its sample, this clonotype is medium-sized. The chain carries TRBV12-3 or TRBV12-4 and TRBJ2-7; no reliable D call. Deletions cut 1 base from V and 3 bases from J, with 22 bases between. The CDR3 totals 18 residues. Written as DNA, the CDR3 is TGTGCCAGCAGTTTAGGACGGCCGGGTACACTCCCCCTCTACGAGCAGTACTTC. Encoded protein: CASSLGRPGTLPLYEQYF.

This clonotype was counted between two and nine times. The chain has TRBV19 and TRBJ2-1; D call uncertain. This CDR3 spans 14 amino acids. Per the germline V gene, CDR1 is LNHDA and CDR2 is SQIVND (reference sequence). Trimming removed 4 bases from V and 0 bases from J, with 7 bases in between. CDR3 bases: TGTGCCAGTAGTAAGGATAGCTCCTACAATGAGCAGTTCTTC. This translates into CASSKDSSYNEQFF.

As regards this clonotype: Mismatch with germline at one junction end may stem from a read error. The chain uses TRBV7-2 and TRBJ2-3; D may be TRBD1 or TRBD2 (5 bases each). The J call may be faulty, since TRBJ2-1 better matches the DNA end. Germline loops: CDR1 SGHTA, CDR2 FQGNSA. This CDR3 is 12 amino acids long. DNA of the CDR3: TGTGCCAACAGCCCCGGGGCCGAGACCCAGTTCTTC. Its protein product is CANSPGAETQFF.

This clonotype has at least ten counts. The chain employs TRBV6-1 and TRBJ2-5, with 11 positions matching TRBD2. J gave up 11 bases and V 4 bases, and 15 bases lay outside the gene matches. CDR1 MNHNS and CDR2 SASEGT come from the germline V gene. The CDR3 length is 16 residues. CDR3 sequence reads: CASSVSLAGGGNEQYF. For the CDR3, the DNA is TGTGCCAGCAGTGTCTCTCTAGCGGGAGGTGGGAATGAGCAGTACTTC.

J is TRBJ2-1 and V is TRBV6-1, with TRBD2 matching 8 bases. With the DNA end fitting TRBJ2-7 better, the J assignment may be wrong. Germline loops: CDR1 MNHNS, CDR2 SASEGT. The CDR3 has 16 residues. The CDR3 sequence is CASFSVFREGGYEQYF. The CDR3 DNA follows: TGTGCCAGCTTTTCTGTCTTCCGGGAGGGCGGGTATGAGCAGTACTTC.